These 5 T cell receptor beta chains originate from one sample sequenced in a study of cytomegalovirus exposure and HLA in healthy donors. It was with 60 Vbeta and 13 Jbeta primers that the PCR ran. The assay was immunoSEQ multiplex PCR, and TCRdb's table has in-frame clones only and misses some. The sample lists 60,000 or so clones, approximately 75% occurring once. Sequenced sample: PBMCs. The receptor source for this set is a woman between 40 and 55 years old in good health and CMV-seropositive.

The rearrangement uses TRBV9 and TRBJ1-6, with D perhaps matching TRBD1 (6 bases). The CDR3 extends over 14 amino acids. Germline values: CDR1 SGDLS, CDR2 YYNGEE. Trimming took off 4 bases at V and 10 bases at J, with 15 bases between the two ends. CDR3 DNA: TGTGCCAGCAGCCCAGGACAGACCATCTCACCCCTCCACTTT. This translates into CASSPGQTISPLHF.

This chain uses TRBV5-4 with TRBJ2-3, with a possible D match to TRBD2 (5 bases). Per germline, CDR1 SGHNT and CDR2 YYREEE (reference sequence). V was pared by 7 bases and J by 1 base, with 10 bases between. The CDR3 sequence is 13 residues long. CDR3 coding DNA: TGTGCCAGCCGCGGGCAAGGCACAGATACGCAGTATTTT. It specifies CASRGQGTDTQYF.

J is TRBJ2-7 and V is TRBV5-4; D is perhaps TRBD2 (6 bases). CDR1 SGHNT and CDR2 YYREEE come from the germline V gene (reference sequence). Trimming shortened V by 4 bases and J by 0 bases, and 23 bases separated the two germline ends. This CDR3 has 18 residues. DNA for the CDR3: TGTGCCAGCAGCGGAGGGACTCCGGTGACGGGGAGCTCCTACGAGCAGTACTTC. Protein product: CASSGGTPVTGSSYEQYF.

The genes are TRBV29-1 and TRBJ2-7; D gene unclear. V gave up 6 bases and J gave up 5 bases, with 11 bases separating them. Germline V gene data show CDR1 as SQVTM and CDR2 as ANQGSEA. The CDR3 sequence is 11 residues long. The chain's CDR3 is CSVSLAHEQYF. The DNA for the CDR3 is TGCAGCGTCTCCCTCGCGCACGAGCAGTACTTC.

This clone has a handful of counts. V is TRBV5-4 and J is TRBJ1-3; 8 bases match TRBD1. CDR1 and CDR2 (germline): SGHNT, YYREEE (reference sequence). Losses at the gene ends were 5 bases for V and 4 bases for J; bases not matched to a gene: 5. The CDR3 runs 14 residues. The CDR3 here is CASRPTGGGNTIYF. The CDR3 nucleotides are TGTGCCAGCAGACCTACAGGGGGGGGAAACACCATATATTTT.